This entry describes one TCR beta chain. Ten or more counts support this clonotype. Its antigen is currently not known. No quality values exist for individual bases; no much larger clone is one base distant. The data stem from a study of regulatory T cells in long-lasting Graves disease (dated by TCRdb to 2020 to 2023). About the investigation overall: In the newly diagnosed Graves' disease group, patients had been taking antithyroid drugs for less than 3 months. This study used TCR sequencing and RNA sequencing of peripheral blood to compare persistent Graves' disease patients against newly diagnosed Graves' disease patients. The study took place in China and was registered as a clinical trial. A total of about 35 samples underwent TCR sequencing, from about 13 patients with persistent Graves' disease and 20 patients with newly diagnosed Graves' disease. Study-wide findings and limitations: Lower TCR Shannon entropy and fewer highly expanded clones were observed in persistent Graves' disease patients than in newly diagnosed patients, which suggested clonal expansion. A larger number of public clonotypes was shared among persistent patients (under 3,000) than among newly diagnosed patients (approximately 1,000). Sequencing and analysis were restricted to the TCR beta chain. The study examined only peripheral blood because the primary lesion, thyroid tissue, could not be accessed. Preferential use of TRBV28, TRBJ1-2 and TRBJ2-5 was observed in persistent disease, whereas TRBV20-1 and TRBJ2-1 were favored in newly diagnosed disease. The authors acknowledged the small sample size as a limitation that may reduce accuracy.

Library preparation used multiplex PCR. The data were produced on an Illumina HiSeq 4000. CDR3 regions were amplified by Arm-PCR with iRepertoire HTBI primers to construct TCR beta libraries. Gel purification was performed on PCR products prior to sequencing. Under the source paper's analysis protocol: Gene usage analysis of CDR3 amino acid clonotypes relied on the 60 to 65 TRBV and about 13 TRBJ segments identified across samples. Filtered high-quality paired reads were merged into contigs using COPE and FqMerger. BLAST was used to align contigs to IMGT TRBV, TRBD and TRBJ reference genes, and CDR3 was defined according to IMGT. Any clonotype with a frequency above 0.1% was counted as a highly expanded clone. Repertoire diversity was measured by Shannon entropy, and V-J evenness by the Gini coefficient. Clonotypes shared by more than one individual were considered public. Using fastp trimming at Q25 and MiXCR clonotype assembly, TCRdb reanalyzed the public sequencing data and kept in-frame beta chains. Rows with one shared CDR3 protein collapse into an entry with the most common genes and DNA. The V and J calls, along with clone size, are taken from TCRdb and not from the paper's own processing. In this sample the table shows 420,000 or so distinct CDR3 sequences, approximately 16% of which occur a single time. About 25% of the sample lies in the top ten.

The time point label, read with the paper, signifies: newly diagnosed GD, antithyroid drugs for less than 3 months. RNA was extracted from PBMCs in TRIzol for both TCR sequencing and RNA sequencing. Graves' disease was diagnosed according to American Thyroid Association guidelines. Patients for the study were recruited at an endocrinology department in Xi'an, China. Each patient gave approximately 10 milliliters of peripheral blood, collected in an EDTA anticoagulant tube. Ficoll Paque Plus density gradient separation was used to isolate PBMCs, and no additional T cell sorting was done. An Agilent 2100 Bioanalyzer and agarose gel were used to check RNA quality, and a NanoDrop 2000 was used to measure RNA concentration. V and J lose 0 bases and 2 bases, and a span of 5 bases separates them. Based on the germline V gene (reference sequence), the CDR1 and CDR2 sequences are LNHNV and YYDKDF. Taken from cysteine to phenylalanine, the CDR3 has 13 residues. Only the CDR3 region is kept as DNA, spanning 39 bases read in frame from base 1.

The sample also formed part of further work on T cells in Graves' hyperthyroidism and ophthalmopathy. As the second publication notes: Stable Graves' hyperthyroidism was defined as no progression to ophthalmopathy during 18 months of follow-up. Hyperthyroidism patients were newly diagnosed, had a disease duration of under 2 months, and were aged 18 to 65 years. Any patient with an uncontrolled infection, another autoimmune disease, pregnancy or lactation was excluded. Diagnoses relied on clinical symptoms, serum thyroxine and TRAb, thyroid ultrasound and orbital computed tomography. For the first round of RT-PCR on the TCR CDR3, the HTBI primer set was used together with the Qiagen OneStep RT-PCR kit. Most expanded thyroid clonotypes (frequency above 0.001) were also detected in blood, suggesting blood repertoires may reflect thyroid immune responses. In cross-validation, a model built on a 13 V-J signature told ophthalmopathy apart from stable hyperthyroidism with 85% to 90% sensitivity and around 81% specificity, and in testing the same model reached 80%/75%. In validation, progression to ophthalmopathy was predicted by the model with 55% to 71% sensitivity and roughly 72% specificity, a median of about 6.8 months before onset. A discovery cohort of about 95 patients, 43 with Graves' ophthalmopathy and 55 to 65 with stable Graves' hyperthyroidism, was used to find distinguishing TCR V-J signatures. Whether ophthalmopathy could be predicted prospectively was tested in an independent validation cohort made up of roughly 20 hyperthyroidism patients plus 17 patients who later progressed to ophthalmopathy. The 85 to 100 discovery patients were randomly split 7:3 into training and test sets. The study also compared thyroid tissue and blood T-cell repertoires from 6 or 7 Graves' hyperthyroidism patients. After blood sampling, hyperthyroidism patients were treated with methimazole at a starting dose of 30 mg daily, and ophthalmopathy patients were treated with high-dose intravenous methylprednisolone. A second multiplex PCR round built the libraries, followed by size selection and purification. Paired-end sequencing of the libraries was performed with 100 bp reads on an Illumina HiSeq2000. SOAPnuke was used to process the raw data, throwing out any read that contained adapters or uncalled bases, had a mean Phred below 15, or lacked an exact constant-primer or identifier match. COPE v1.2.5 was used to merge high-quality paired reads, and clonotypes were defined as unique nucleotide sequences. MiTCR v1.1 was used to align clonotypes to the IMGT TRBV, TRBD and TRBJ reference segments. Only V-J combinations with frequency above 0.0001, covering about 99% of repertoires, were analysed. The TCS score was defined as the ratio of F50 (clonal expansion) to E x V (chaos), calculated using BLOSUM62-based TCRdist between CDR3 peptides within each V-J. Welch's t-statistics and random forest reduced approximately 520 V-J features to under 15, which were used in a naive Bayes classifier (R e1071). Sample size was not statistically predetermined, and investigators were not blinded to group allocation. The paper reports TCR Vbeta CDR3 sequencing of 130 to 150 peripheral blood samples: approximately 41 ophthalmopathy, fewer than 80 hyperthyroidism and around 17 progressor patients.

Sequencing used peripheral blood mononuclear cells (PBMCs), obtained at new diagnosis, from a patient treated with antithyroid drugs. This clonotype originated in a woman aged 18-29 years with Graves disease. Donor details come from another sample of the same person, matched by shared clones. The chain couples TRBV15 to TRBJ2-7; no D segment can be confidently identified. In nucleotide form, the sequence is TGTGCCACCAGCAGAGATATAGCCTACGAGCAGTACTTC. It is translated as CATSRDIAYEQYF.